This T cell receptor beta chain derives from a study of T-cell reconstitution after alpha-beta-depleted transplantation in children (dated by TCRdb to about 2016). Context from the whole study: The study quantitatively tracked T-cell immune reconstitution after TCRalphabeta/CD19-depleted allogeneic hematopoietic cell transplantation in children using TCR repertoire profiling.

According to the study, the label for this sample's treatment or condition signals: allogeneic hematopoietic cell transplantation with graft depleted of TCRalphabeta T cells and CD19 B cells. Transplant recipients were children who received TCRalphabeta/CD19-depleted allogeneic hematopoietic cell grafts. To prepare the library, PCR was applied. Sequencing used an Illumina HiSeq 2500. TCR libraries were prepared with molecular barcoding, using unique molecular identifiers to normalize TCRbeta repertoire quantification. Starting from the raw public reads, TCRdb applied fastp trimming at Q25, assembled clones with MiXCR and retained in-frame beta chains. Each entry merges the rows of one CDR3 protein and shows their most common DNA and genes. This sample is represented by about 350,000 distinct CDR3 sequences; around 15% of them were singletons. The ten largest clones represent roughly 40% of the sample.

As concerns this clonotype: The antigen it binds to is not known. Nothing much larger sits one base from this clone, and base qualities are not available.

General study outcomes and caveats: The high TCRbeta diversity at day 60 in some patients was ascribed to recipient T cells and intrathymic progenitors that had survived conditioning. Over subsequent months, a decline in hyperexpanded clone frequencies was noted, and after one year, T-cell counts and TCRbeta diversity were mostly ascribed to newly produced T cells. About two months after transplant, the apparently early recovery of alphabetaT-cell counts reportedly depended on just several hundred clones that had expanded rapidly and came from non-depleted graft cells.

V gives up 3 bases and J gives up 10 bases, and the segment between their germline ends measures 17 bases. CDR1 and CDR2 are drawn from the germline V gene: SGDLS, YYNGEE. The CDR3 runs 14 amino acids, cysteine and phenylalanine included. Just the 42-base CDR3 DNA is kept, in frame starting at base 1. The rearrangement joined TRBV9 to TRBJ2-4; TRBD2 is a weak D gene call, 5 bases matching. The specimen was PBMCs, mostly from graft donor cells, collected 360 days after TCRalphabeta/CD19-depleted stem cell transplant. The source is a male patient aged 2 to 10 who had a stem cell transplant for acute lymphoblastic leukemia, so the T cells may come from the graft donor. The CDR3 region reads CASSAETNPWIQYF. At the DNA level, the sequence is TGTGCCAGCAGCGCCGAGACTAACCCCTGGATTCAGTACTTC.